The rows below give T cell receptor beta chains drawn from one sample of a study of blood T cell repertoires in COVID-19. Profiling relied on immunoSEQ multiplex PCR, and the TCRdb table lists in-frame clones only, not all of them. The sample lists roughly 150,000 clones; over 80% were seen once. The specimen was peripheral blood. Receptor source: a woman of 80 years or more with active or convalescent COVID-19. CDR3s include the opening cysteine and the closing phenylalanine or tryptophan. A D gene is named only where the DNA matches it firmly. Clone size is not always given. Where it is, it says once, few, many or a class for expanded clones.

clone size,J gene,V gene,D gene,CDR3 DNA,CDR3 protein
-,TRBJ1-5,TRBV6-5,-,TGTGCCAGCAGTTACGCAGGTGATCAGCCCCAGCATTTT,CASSYAGDQPQHF
-,TRBJ1-2,TRBV5-4,TRBD1,TGTGCCAGCAGCTCACAGGGGGCAGGCTACTATGGCTACACCTTC,CASSSQGAGYYGYTF
once,TRBJ1-4,TRBV7-3,TRBD1,TGTGCCAGCAGCCAGGAGGGCAGGGGGAGTACTAATGAAAAACTGTTTTTT,CASSQEGRGSTNEKLFF
-,TRBJ1-6,TRBV19,-,TGTGCCAGTAGTCGAGGGAGCTCCTATAATTCACCCCTCCACTTT,CASSRGSSYNSPLHF
-,TRBJ1-1,TRBV6-5,-,TGTGCCAGCAGTTCCCGGGTTCGCACTGAAGCTTTCTTT,CASSSRVRTEAFF
-,TRBJ2-7,TRBV7-2,-,TGTGCCAGCAGCTTAGACAGGCTCGCTAGCTCCTACGAGCAGTACTTC,CASSLDRLASSYEQYF
-,TRBJ1-2,TRBV18,-,TGTGCCAGCTCACCACTTGCCGACTTCTATGGCTACACCTTC,CASSPLADFYGYTF
-,TRBJ1-6,TRBV3-1/TRBV3-2,TRBD1,TGTGCCAGCAGCCAGGAGGACAGGGCCTATTCACCCCTCCACTTT,CASSQEDRAYSPLHF
-,TRBJ2-1,TRBV19,TRBD1,TGTGCCAGTAGTATAGATCACAGGGGCAATGAGCAGTTCTTC,CASSIDHRGNEQFF
-,TRBJ2-3,TRBV30,TRBD2,TGTGCCTGGAGTTACCTAGCGGGGTCAGGGACGCAGTATTTT,CAWSYLAGSGTQYF
-,TRBJ1-4,TRBV6-5,TRBD1,TGTGCCAGCAGCCAACAGGGGGGGGGTGAAAAACTGTTTTTT,CASSQQGGGEKLFF
once,TRBJ1-1,TRBV6-1,-,TGTGCCAGCAGTGAATCAGGAGGATACACTGAAGCTTTCTTT,CASSESGGYTEAFF
once,TRBJ2-7,TRBV19,TRBD1,TGTGCCAGTAGTCTCCAGGGACAGACCCATTCCTACGAGCAGTACTTC,CASSLQGQTHSYEQYF
-,TRBJ1-5,TRBV4-1,-,TGCGCCAGCAGCCAAGAACAGGTATCCGGGAATCAGCCCCAGCATTTT,CASSQEQVSGNQPQHF
-,TRBJ1-6,TRBV5-6,TRBD1,TGTGCCAGCAGTTGGGGACAGGGGAAGGGTTCACCCCTCCACTTT,CASSWGQGKGSPLHF
-,TRBJ2-1,TRBV11-2,TRBD2,TGTGCCAGCAGCCCCCTAGCGGGGAAATCCTACAATGAGCAGTTCTTC,CASSPLAGKSYNEQFF
once,TRBJ2-2,TRBV2,TRBD1,TGTGCCAGCAGTGTGTCGGACAGGGTCACCGGGGAGCTGTTTTTT,CASSVSDRVTGELFF
-,TRBJ1-5,TRBV9,TRBD1,TGTGCCAGCAGCCTTACAGGGGGCGAGGGTCAGCCCCAGCATTTT,CASSLTGGEGQPQHF
-,TRBJ1-6,TRBV19,TRBD1,TGTGCCAGTACCCTGGGACAGCCCAATTCACCCCTCCACTTT,CASTLGQPNSPLHF
-,TRBJ1-1,TRBV6-5,TRBD1,TGTGCCAGCAGACGACAGGGTGAAGCTTTCTTT,CASRRQGEAFF
-,TRBJ2-3,TRBV9,-,TGTGCCAGCAGCGCCAATTTGGTAACTAGCACAGATACGCAGTATTTT,CASSANLVTSTDTQYF
-,TRBJ1-2,TRBV5-1,-,TGCGCCAGCAGCTCGACAGCCGATGGTGGCTACACCTTC,CASSSTADGGYTF
few,TRBJ1-5,TRBV6-2/TRBV6-3,TRBD1,TGTGCCAGCAGTTACTCTGGGACAGCGGGTCAGCCCCAGCATTTT,CASSYSGTAGQPQHF
few,TRBJ2-5,TRBV11-2,-,TGTGCCAGCAGCCGACGGGGTCCAGAGACCCAGTACTTC,CASSRRGPETQYF